One and the same sample provided the 25 T cell receptor beta chains below, sequenced in a study of monozygotic twins with inflammatory bowel disease. For each CDR3 protein, TCRdb gives one entry from its re-call of the 5' RACE reads, without DNA. The sample totals 310,000 or so distinct CDR3 sequences; its top ten clones hold around 2%. Sequences were obtained from blood. The receptors derive from a human donor with ulcerative colitis or Crohn's disease, or a healthy co-twin of an affected twin (not recorded which).

CDR3 in amino acids: CASSVTTGSTGELFF. This chain joins TRBV9 and TRBJ2-2. The CDR3 is 15 amino acids. Germline CDR1 reads SGDLS; CDR2 reads YYNGEE.

V usage is TRBV18 and J usage is TRBJ2-7; TCRdb picks TRBD1, but there is no DNA to check that call. There are 15 residues in the CDR3. CDR1 is KGHSH, CDR2 LQKENI, per germline. CDR3 sequence: CASSVTRGLAYEQYF.

The V gene is TRBV5-1, the J gene TRBJ2-7; TCRdb names TRBD1, which stays unverified in the absence of DNA. This CDR3 has 14 residues. Germline lookup yields CDR1 SGHRS and CDR2 YFSETQ. CDR3 protein: CASRDSGGPYEQYF.

The V call is TRBV12-3 or TRBV12-4, the J call TRBJ1-2. The CDR3 sequence is 13 residues long. CDR3 sequence: CASSPEPDGGYTF.

The gene calls are TRBV5-1 and TRBJ2-7; TCRdb's D call of TRBD1 is untestable without DNA. In germline, CDR1 is SGHRS, CDR2 YFSETQ. CDR3 length: 14 residues. CDR3 region: CASSPRDGNYEQYF.

The genes are TRBV5-1 and TRBJ2-2; the D call of TRBD2 rests on TCRdb alone, since no DNA is present to check it. The CDR3 extends over 15 amino acids. CDR1 SGHRS and CDR2 YFSETQ come from the germline V gene. The CDR3 sequence is CASSLGASGTGELFF. Full variable domain (remainder filled in from reference TRBV5-1 and TRBJ2-2): KAGVTQTPRYLIKTRGQQVTLSCSPISGHRSVSWYQQTPGQGLQFLFEYFSETQRNKGNFPGRFSGRQFSNSRSEMNVSTLELGDSALYLCASSLGASGTGELFFGEGSRLTVL.

The V and J genes are TRBV7-9 and TRBJ1-5. The CDR3 consists of 14 residues. CDR1 and CDR2 from the germline V gene are SEHNR and FQNEAQ (reference sequence). The CDR3 region is CASSPSYSNQPQHF.

CDR3 in amino acids: CSARREGAEAFF. The gene calls are TRBV20-1 and TRBJ1-1. Germline assignment: CDR1 DFQATT and CDR2 SNEGSKA (reference sequence). The CDR3 consists of 12 residues.

V and J are TRBV7-2 and TRBJ2-1. CDR3 length: 13 residues. Germline CDR1 and CDR2: SGHTA and FQGNSA. CDR3: CASSPRSQVPHIF.

The chain has TRBV29-1 and TRBJ2-7; TCRdb lists TRBD1, though no DNA is available to test this call. The germline gives CDR1 SQVTM, CDR2 ANQGSEA. CDR3 length equals 12 residues. CDR3 loop: CSARDRFYEQYF.

The chain combines TRBV6-1 with TRBJ1-2; checking the TCRdb D call of TRBD1 is not possible without DNA. The CDR3 totals 15 residues. The germline V gene encodes CDR1 MNHNS and CDR2 SASEGT. The CDR3 here is CASSDPAGQDYGYTF.

J is TRBJ2-5 and V is TRBV4-1; the TRBD2 assignment by TCRdb is unverifiable without DNA. The CDR3 length is 18 residues. Germline loops: CDR1 MGHRA, CDR2 YSYEKL. The CDR3 loop is CASSQGGLRGGIQETQYF.

The V call is TRBV27, the J call TRBJ2-3; TCRdb selects TRBD1, and the lack of DNA leaves this call unchecked. The CDR3 has 15 residues. CDR1 and CDR2 (germline): MNHEY, SMNVEV (reference sequence). CDR3 in amino acids: CASSLKGAVGDTQYF.

J is TRBJ2-1 and V is TRBV7-2; absent DNA, TCRdb's TRBD2 call cannot be checked. This CDR3 has 15 residues. Germline assignment: CDR1 SGHTA and CDR2 FQGNSA. The CDR3 is CASSLRGLAGIEQFF.

V is TRBV5-1 and J is TRBJ2-1. In germline, CDR1 is SGHRS, CDR2 YFSETQ. This CDR3 is 15 amino acids long. The CDR3 loop reads CASSLPDPTYNEQFF.

The V and J genes are TRBV10-1 and TRBJ2-2; the TRBD2 assignment by TCRdb is unverifiable without DNA. The CDR3 contains 17 residues. The V gene's germline CDR1 is WNHNN and CDR2 SYGVQD (reference sequence). The CDR3: CASSPLRTSGRTGELFF.

This chain joins TRBV7-2 and TRBJ2-1; TCRdb names TRBD1, which stays unverified in the absence of DNA. This CDR3 contains 13 residues. Germline CDR1 reads SGHTA; CDR2 reads FQGNSA. Here the CDR3 reads CASSGRGYNEQFF. Supplemented by reference TRBV7-2 and TRBJ2-1, the full variable domain reads GAGVSQSPSNKVTEKGKDVELRCDPISGHTALYWYRQSLGQGLEFLIYFQGNSAPDKSGLPSDRFSAERTGGSVSTLTIQRTQQEDSAVYLCASSGRGYNEQFFGPGTRLTVL.

The rearrangement joins TRBV3-1 to TRBJ2-1; TCRdb's D gene call, TRBD2, goes unchecked for lack of DNA. The germline V gene has CDR1 LGHDT and CDR2 YNNKEL (reference sequence). This CDR3 has 17 residues. The CDR3 is CASSQEERTSGYNEQFF.

V and J are TRBV4-3 and TRBJ2-6; TCRdb's D call of TRBD1 is untestable without DNA. CDR1 is LGHNA, CDR2 YSLEER, per germline. CDR3 length equals 15 residues. CDR3 sequence: CASTGVYSGANVLTF.

This chain links TRBV4-1 with TRBJ2-7. The germline gives CDR1 MGHRA, CDR2 YSYEKL. CDR3 length: 16 amino acids. CDR3 loop: CASSQVHTRSVYEQYF.

The V gene is TRBV5-1, the J gene TRBJ2-1; no DNA is available, so the TRBD2 call from TCRdb remains unchecked. Germline CDR1 SGHRS, CDR2 YFSETQ. The CDR3 loop spans 15 amino acids. CDR3 loop: CASSLLNPSRNEQFF. Full variable domain (missing parts from reference TRBV5-1 and TRBJ2-1): KAGVTQTPRYLIKTRGQQVTLSCSPISGHRSVSWYQQTPGQGLQFLFEYFSETQRNKGNFPGRFSGRQFSNSRSEMNVSTLELGDSALYLCASSLLNPSRNEQFFGPGTRLTVL.

CDR3 protein: CASSLGQGTNVLTF. The gene calls are TRBV7-2 and TRBJ2-6. The germline CDR1 and CDR2 sequences are SGHTA and FQGNSA. This CDR3 has 14 residues.

V is TRBV10-3 and J is TRBJ1-5; there is no DNA to check the TCRdb D call of TRBD1. Germline lookup yields CDR1 ENHRY and CDR2 SYGVKD. The CDR3 sequence is 14 residues long. The CDR3 region is CAISAERQVTAQHF.

The chain is built from TRBV5-1 and TRBJ2-1; TCRdb's D gene call, TRBD2, goes unchecked for lack of DNA. This CDR3 has 16 residues. Germline loops: CDR1 SGHRS, CDR2 YFSETQ. CDR3 in amino acids: CASSGREGPSYNEQFF.

The J gene is TRBJ2-5, the V gene TRBV5-1; as DNA is missing, the TRBD2 call by TCRdb cannot be tested. The germline CDR1 and CDR2 sequences are SGHRS and YFSETQ. The CDR3 totals 18 residues. CDR3 sequence reads: CASSQRDIPGLARKTQYF.